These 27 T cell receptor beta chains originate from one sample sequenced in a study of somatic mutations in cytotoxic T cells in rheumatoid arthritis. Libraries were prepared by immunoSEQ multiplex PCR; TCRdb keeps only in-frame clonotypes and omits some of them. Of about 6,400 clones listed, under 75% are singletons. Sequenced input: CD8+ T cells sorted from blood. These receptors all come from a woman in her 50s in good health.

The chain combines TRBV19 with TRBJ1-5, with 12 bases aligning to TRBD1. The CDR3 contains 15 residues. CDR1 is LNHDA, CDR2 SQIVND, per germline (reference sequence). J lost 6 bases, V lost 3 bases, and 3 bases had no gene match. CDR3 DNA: TGTGCCAGTAGTATCGGGACAGGGGGCGGTCAGCCCCAGCATTTT. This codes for CASSIGTGGGQPQHF.

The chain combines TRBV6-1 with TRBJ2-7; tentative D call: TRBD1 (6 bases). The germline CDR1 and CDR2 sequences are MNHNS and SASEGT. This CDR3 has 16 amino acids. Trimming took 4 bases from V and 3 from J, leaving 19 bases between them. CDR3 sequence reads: CASSAVYRDKNYEQYF. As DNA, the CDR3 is TGTGCCAGCAGTGCTGTTTACCGGGACAAGAACTACGAGCAGTACTTC.

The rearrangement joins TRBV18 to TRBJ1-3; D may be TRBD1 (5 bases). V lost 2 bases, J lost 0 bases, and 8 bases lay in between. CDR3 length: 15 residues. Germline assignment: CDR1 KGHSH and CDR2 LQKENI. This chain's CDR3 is CASSPSRVSGNTIYF. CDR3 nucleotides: TGTGCCAGCTCACCAAGCAGGGTCTCTGGAAACACCATATATTTT.

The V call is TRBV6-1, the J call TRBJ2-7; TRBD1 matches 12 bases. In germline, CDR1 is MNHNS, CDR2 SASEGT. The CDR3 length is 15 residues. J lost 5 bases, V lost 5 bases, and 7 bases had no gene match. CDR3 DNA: TGTGCCAGCAGTCCCCGGGACAGGGGGCCCGACGAGCAGTACTTC. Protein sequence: CASSPRDRGPDEQYF.

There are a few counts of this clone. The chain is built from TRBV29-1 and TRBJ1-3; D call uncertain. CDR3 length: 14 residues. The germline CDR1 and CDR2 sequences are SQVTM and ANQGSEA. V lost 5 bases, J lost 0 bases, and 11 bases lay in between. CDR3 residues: CSVYGNSSGNTIYF. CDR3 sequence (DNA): TGCAGCGTTTATGGCAACAGCTCTGGAAACACCATATATTTT. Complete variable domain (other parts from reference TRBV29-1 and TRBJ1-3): SAVISQKPSRDICQRGTSLTIQCQVDSQVTMMFWYRQQPGQSLTLIATANQGSEATYESGFVIDKFPISRPNLTFSTLTVSNMSPEDSSIYLCSVYGNSSGNTIYFGEGSWLTVV.

In nucleotides, the CDR3 is TGTGCCAGCAGCTTATCCGGGGGAGGAGGCTATGGCTACACCTTC. Its translation is CASSLSGGGGYGYTF. The chain couples TRBV5-4 to TRBJ1-2; D perhaps matches TRBD1 (5 bases). The germline gives CDR1 SGHNT, CDR2 YYREEE (reference sequence). The CDR3 extends over 15 amino acids. Deletions cut 2 bases from V and 4 bases from J, with 15 bases between.

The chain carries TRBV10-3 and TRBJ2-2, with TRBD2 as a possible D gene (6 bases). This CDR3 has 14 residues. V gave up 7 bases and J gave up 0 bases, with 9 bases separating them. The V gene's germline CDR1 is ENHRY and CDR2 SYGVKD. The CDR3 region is CAIKEGANTGELFF. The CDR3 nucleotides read TGTGCCATCAAGGAGGGAGCGAACACCGGGGAGCTGTTTTTT.

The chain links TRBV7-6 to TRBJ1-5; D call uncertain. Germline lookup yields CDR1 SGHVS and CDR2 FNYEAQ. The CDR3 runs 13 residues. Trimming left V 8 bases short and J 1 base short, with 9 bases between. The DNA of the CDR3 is TGTGCCAGCGCACTTTGGAGCAATCAGCCCCAGCATTTT. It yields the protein CASALWSNQPQHF.

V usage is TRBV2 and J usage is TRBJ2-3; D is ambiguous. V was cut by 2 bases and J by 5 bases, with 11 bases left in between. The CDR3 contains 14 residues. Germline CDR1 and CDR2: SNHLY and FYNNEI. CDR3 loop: CASSELGGIDTQYF. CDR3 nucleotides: TGTGCCAGCAGTGAACTAGGCGGTATAGATACGCAGTATTTT.

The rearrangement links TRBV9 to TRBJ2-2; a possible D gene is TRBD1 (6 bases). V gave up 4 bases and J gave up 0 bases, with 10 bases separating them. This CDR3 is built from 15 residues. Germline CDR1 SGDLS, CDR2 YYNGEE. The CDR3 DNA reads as TGTGCCAGCAGCCCCGGGACATCGAACACCGGGGAGCTGTTTTTT. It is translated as CASSPGTSNTGELFF.

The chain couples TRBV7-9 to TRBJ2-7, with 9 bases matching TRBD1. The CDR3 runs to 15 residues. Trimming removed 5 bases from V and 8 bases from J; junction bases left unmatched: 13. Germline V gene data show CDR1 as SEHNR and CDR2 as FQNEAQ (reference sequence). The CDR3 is CASSAFGTGIRQQYF. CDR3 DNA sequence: TGTGCCAGCAGCGCGTTTGGGACAGGGATAAGGCAGCAGTACTTC.

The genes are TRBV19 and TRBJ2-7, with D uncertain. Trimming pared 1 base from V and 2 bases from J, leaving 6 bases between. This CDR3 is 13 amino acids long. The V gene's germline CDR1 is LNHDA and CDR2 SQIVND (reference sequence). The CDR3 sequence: CASSIARPYEQYF. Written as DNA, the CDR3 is TGTGCCAGTAGTATAGCCCGTCCCTACGAGCAGTACTTC.

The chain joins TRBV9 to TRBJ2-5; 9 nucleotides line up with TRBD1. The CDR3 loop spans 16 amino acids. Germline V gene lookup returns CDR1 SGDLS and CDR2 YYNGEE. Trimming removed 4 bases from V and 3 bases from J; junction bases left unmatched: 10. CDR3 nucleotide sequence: TGTGCCAGCAGCTCAGGATCCGGGACAGGGAAAGAGACCCAGTACTTC. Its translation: CASSSGSGTGKETQYF. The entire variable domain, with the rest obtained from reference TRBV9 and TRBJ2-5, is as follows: DSGVTQTPKHLITATGQRVTLRCSPRSGDLSVYWYQQSLDQGLQFLIQYYNGEERAKGNILERFSAQQFPDLHSELNLSSLELGDSALYFCASSSGSGTGKETQYFGPGTRLLVL.

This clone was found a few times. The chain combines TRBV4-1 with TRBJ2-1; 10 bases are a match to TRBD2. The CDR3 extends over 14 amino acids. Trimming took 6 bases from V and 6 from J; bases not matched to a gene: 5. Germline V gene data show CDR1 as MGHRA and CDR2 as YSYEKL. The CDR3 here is CASSLAGETNEQFF. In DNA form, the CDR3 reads TGCGCCAGCAGTCTAGCGGGGGAGACCAATGAGCAGTTCTTC.

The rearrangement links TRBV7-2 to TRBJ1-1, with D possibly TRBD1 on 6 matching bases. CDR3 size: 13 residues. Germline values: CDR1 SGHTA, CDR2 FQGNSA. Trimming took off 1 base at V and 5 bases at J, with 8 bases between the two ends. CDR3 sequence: CASSLGTGTEAFF. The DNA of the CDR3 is TGTGCCAGCAGCTTAGGAACAGGGACTGAAGCTTTCTTT.

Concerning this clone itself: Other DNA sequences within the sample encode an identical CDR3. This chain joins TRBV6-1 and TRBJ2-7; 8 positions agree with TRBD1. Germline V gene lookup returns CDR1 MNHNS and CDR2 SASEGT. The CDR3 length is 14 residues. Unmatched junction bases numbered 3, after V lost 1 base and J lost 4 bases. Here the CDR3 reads CASSEGQGAYEQYF. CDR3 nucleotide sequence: TGTGCCAGCAGTGAAGGGCAGGGGGCTTACGAGCAGTACTTC.

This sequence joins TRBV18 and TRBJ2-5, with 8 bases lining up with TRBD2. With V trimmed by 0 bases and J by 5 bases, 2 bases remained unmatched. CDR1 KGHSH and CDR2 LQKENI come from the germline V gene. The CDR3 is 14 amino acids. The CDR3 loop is CASSPPTSEETQYF. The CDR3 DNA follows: TGTGCCAGCTCACCACCGACTAGCGAGGAGACCCAGTACTTC.

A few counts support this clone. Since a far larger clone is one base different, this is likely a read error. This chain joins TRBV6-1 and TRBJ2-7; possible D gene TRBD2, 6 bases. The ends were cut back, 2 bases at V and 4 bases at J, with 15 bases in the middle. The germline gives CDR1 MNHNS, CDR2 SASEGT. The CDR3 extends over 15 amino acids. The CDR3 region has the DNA TGTGCCAGCAGTGAAAGGGCGGGACTCTCATACGAGCAGTACTTC. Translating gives CASSERAGLSYEQYF.

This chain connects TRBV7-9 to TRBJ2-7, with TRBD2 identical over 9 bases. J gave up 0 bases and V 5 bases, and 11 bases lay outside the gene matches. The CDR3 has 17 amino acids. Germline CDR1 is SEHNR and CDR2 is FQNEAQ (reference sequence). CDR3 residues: CASSPPAGGSHSYEQYF. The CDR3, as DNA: TGTGCCAGCAGCCCGCCAGCGGGGGGTTCACACTCCTACGAGCAGTACTTC. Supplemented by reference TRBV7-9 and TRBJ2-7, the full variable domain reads DTGVSQNPRHKITKRGQNVTFRCDPISEHNRLYWYRQTLGQGPEFLTYFQNEAQLEKSRLLSDRFSAERPKGSFSTLEIQRTEQGDSAMYLCASSPPAGGSHSYEQYFGPGTRLTVT.

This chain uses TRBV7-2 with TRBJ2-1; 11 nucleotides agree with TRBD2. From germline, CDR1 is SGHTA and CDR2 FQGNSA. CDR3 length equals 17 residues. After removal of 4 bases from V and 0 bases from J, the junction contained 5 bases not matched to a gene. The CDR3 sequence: CASSWGGLADSYNEQFF. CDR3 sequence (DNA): TGTGCCAGCAGCTGGGGGGGACTAGCGGACTCCTACAATGAGCAGTTCTTC.

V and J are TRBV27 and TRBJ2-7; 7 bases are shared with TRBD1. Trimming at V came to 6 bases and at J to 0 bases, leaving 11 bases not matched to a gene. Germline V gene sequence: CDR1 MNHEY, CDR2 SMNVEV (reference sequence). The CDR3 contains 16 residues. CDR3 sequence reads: CASRTLVRDSSYEQYF. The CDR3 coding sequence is TGTGCCAGCAGGACCCTCGTAAGGGACAGCTCCTACGAGCAGTACTTC.

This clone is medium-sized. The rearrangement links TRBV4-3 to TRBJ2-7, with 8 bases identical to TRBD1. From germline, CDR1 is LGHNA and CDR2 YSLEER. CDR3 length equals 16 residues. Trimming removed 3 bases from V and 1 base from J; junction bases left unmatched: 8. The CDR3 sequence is CASSHSGTGESYEQYF. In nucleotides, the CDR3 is TGCGCCAGCAGCCATTCAGGGACAGGAGAATCCTACGAGCAGTACTTC.

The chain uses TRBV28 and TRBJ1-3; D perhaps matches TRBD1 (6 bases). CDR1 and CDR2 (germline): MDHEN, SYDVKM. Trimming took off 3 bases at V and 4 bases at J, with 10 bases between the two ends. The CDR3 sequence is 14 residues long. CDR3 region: CASSFAGDGNTIYF. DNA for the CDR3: TGTGCCAGCAGTTTCGCAGGGGACGGAAACACCATATATTTT.

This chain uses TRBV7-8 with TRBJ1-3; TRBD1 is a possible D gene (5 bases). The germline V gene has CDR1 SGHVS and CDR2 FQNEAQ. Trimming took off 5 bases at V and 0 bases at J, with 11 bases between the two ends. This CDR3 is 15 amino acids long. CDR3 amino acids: CASSPTGDSGNTIYF. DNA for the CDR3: TGTGCCAGCAGCCCTACAGGCGACTCTGGAAACACCATATATTTT.

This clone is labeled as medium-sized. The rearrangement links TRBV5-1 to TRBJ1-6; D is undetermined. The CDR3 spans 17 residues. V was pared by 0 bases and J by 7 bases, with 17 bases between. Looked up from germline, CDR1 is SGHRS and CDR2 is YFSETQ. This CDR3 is CASSLGTVIKGNSPLHF. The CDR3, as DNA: TGCGCCAGCAGCTTGGGGACTGTAATAAAGGGAAATTCACCCCTCCACTTT.

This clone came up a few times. The CDR3 spells CASSEEAESSYNEQFF. For the CDR3, the DNA is TGTGCCAGCAGTGAAGAGGCGGAGAGCTCCTACAATGAGCAGTTCTTC. The chain is built from TRBV6-1 and TRBJ2-1; D remains ambiguous. Trimming took off 1 base at V and 0 bases at J, with 10 bases between the two ends. The germline V gene encodes CDR1 MNHNS and CDR2 SASEGT. The CDR3 spans 16 residues.

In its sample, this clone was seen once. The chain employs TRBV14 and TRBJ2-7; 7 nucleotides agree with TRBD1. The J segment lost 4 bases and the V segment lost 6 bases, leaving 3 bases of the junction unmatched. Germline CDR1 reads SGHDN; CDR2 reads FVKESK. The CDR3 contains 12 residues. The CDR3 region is CASRGTAYEQYF. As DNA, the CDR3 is TGTGCCAGCAGGGGGACAGCATACGAGCAGTACTTC.